This T cell receptor (beta chain) was observed in a study of blood T cells in healthy people across ages. Total RNA was extracted at no less than 6 micrograms per sample. This clonotype came up a few times. Through a sample-barcoded 5' primer and a J-beta primer mix, a second PCR was run for roughly 6 to 12 cycles. TCRdb reprocessed the 5' RACE reads via MiXCR and lists one record per CDR3 protein. Here the sample spans some 800,000 distinct CDR3 sequences, roughly 25% being singletons. This CDR3 contains 11 residues. Between the trimmed V and J ends, which lost 5 bases and 7 bases, there was a span of 9 bases. CDR1 and CDR2 (germline): PRHDT, FYEKMQ (reference sequence). The same data also went into a second study, on T cells of mothers and their children. That paper states: All donors were healthy and Caucasian; they were a few mothers and their six children. Addition of sample barcodes and 2-4 random nucleotides occurred through the M1S primer of the second PCR.

Specimen: blood. This clonotype was sampled from a boy younger than 18 in good health. V is TRBV13 and J is TRBJ2-7; no clear D. CDR3 in DNA: TGTGCCAGCAGCGTTCCAGCGGAGCAGTACTTC. Residues: CASSVPAEQYF.